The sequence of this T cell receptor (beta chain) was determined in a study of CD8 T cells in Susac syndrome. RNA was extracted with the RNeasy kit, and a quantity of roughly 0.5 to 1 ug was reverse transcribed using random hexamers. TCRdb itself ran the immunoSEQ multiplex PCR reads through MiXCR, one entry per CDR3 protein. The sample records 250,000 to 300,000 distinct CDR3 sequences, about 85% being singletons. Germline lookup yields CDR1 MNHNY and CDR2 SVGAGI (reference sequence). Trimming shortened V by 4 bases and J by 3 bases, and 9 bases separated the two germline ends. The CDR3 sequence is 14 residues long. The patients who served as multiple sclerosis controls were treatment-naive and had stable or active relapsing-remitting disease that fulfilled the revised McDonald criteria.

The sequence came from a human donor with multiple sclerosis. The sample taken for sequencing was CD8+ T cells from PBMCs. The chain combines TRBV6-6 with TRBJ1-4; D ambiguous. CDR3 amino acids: CASSLVQPNEKLFF. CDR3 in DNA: TGTGCCAGCAGTTTGGTCCAGCCTAATGAAAAACTGTTTTTT.